The subject of this entry is one TCR beta chain. What it binds is not known. Donors likely had unrecorded immune exposures despite being nominally healthy when sampled. The record originates from a study of cytomegalovirus exposure and HLA in healthy donors. Whole-study findings and limits: Associated with HLA alleles at 0.05 false discovery rate in a later analysis were some 18,000 TCR beta sequences. Earlier analysis found most TCR beta V segments productive about 87% or about 30% of the time.

Both 60 Vbeta primers and 13 Jbeta primers went into the PCR. Profiling relied on immunoSEQ multiplex PCR, and the TCRdb table lists in-frame clones only, not all of them. The profile shows some 200,000 clones, approximately 79% of them singletons. V lost 2 bases to trimming and J lost 0 bases, with 13 bases between them. The germline gives CDR1 SEHNR, CDR2 FQNEAQ (reference sequence). The CDR3 loop spans 17 amino acids. The receptor was isolated from a man aged 40-49 years in good health and CMV-seropositive. This chain joins TRBV7-9 and TRBJ2-2; a weak D match, TRBD1 (6 bases). The material sequenced was PBMCs. CDR3 protein: CASSLNTRTANTGELFF. CDR3 nucleotides: TGTGCCAGCAGCTTAAACACTCGGACAGCGAACACCGGGGAGCTGTTTTTT.